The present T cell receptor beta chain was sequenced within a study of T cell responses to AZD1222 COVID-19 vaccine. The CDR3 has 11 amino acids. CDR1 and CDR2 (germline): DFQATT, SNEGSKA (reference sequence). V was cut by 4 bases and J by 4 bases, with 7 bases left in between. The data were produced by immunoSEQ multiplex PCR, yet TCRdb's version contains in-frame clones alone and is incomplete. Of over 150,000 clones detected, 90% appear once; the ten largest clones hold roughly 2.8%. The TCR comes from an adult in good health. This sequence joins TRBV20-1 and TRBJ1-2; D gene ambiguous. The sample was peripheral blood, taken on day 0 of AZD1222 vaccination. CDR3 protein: CSATSVYGYTF. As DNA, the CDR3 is TGCAGTGCTACCTCGGTCTATGGCTACACCTTC.